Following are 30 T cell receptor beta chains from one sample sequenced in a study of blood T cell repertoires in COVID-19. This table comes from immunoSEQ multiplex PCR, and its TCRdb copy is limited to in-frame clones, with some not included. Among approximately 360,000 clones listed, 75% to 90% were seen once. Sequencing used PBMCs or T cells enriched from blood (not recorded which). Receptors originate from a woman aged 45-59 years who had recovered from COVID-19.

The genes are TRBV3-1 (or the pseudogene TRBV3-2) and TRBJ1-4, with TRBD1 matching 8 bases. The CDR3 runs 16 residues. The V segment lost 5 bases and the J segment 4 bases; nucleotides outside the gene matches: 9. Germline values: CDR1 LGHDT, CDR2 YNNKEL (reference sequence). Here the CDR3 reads CASSADRGLINEKLFF. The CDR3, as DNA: TGTGCCAGCAGCGCCGACAGGGGCCTGATTAATGAAAAACTGTTTTTT.

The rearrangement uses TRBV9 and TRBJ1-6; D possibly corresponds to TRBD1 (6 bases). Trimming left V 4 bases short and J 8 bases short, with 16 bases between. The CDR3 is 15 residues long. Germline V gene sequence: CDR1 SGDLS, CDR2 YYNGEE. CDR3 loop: CASSPLGQVDSPLHF. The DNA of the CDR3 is TGTGCCAGCAGCCCTCTGGGACAAGTTGATTCACCCCTCCACTTT.

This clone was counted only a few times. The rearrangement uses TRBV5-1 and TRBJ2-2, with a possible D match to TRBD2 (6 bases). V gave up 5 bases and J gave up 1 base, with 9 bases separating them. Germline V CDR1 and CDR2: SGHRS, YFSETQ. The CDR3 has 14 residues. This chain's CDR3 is CASRGAGNTGELFF. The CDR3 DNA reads TGCGCCAGCAGGGGAGCGGGGAACACCGGGGAGCTGTTTTTT.

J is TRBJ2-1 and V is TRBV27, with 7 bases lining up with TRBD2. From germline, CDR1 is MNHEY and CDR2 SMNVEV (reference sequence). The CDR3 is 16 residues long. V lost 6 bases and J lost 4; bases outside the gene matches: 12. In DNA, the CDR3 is TGTGCCAGCAGCCCCCACGGGGGGAATCGGTACAATGAGCAGTTCTTC. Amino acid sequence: CASSPHGGNRYNEQFF.

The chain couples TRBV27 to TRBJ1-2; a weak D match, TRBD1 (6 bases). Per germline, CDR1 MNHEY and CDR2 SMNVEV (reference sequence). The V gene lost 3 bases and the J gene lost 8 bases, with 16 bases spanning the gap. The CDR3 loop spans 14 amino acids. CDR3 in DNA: TGTGCCAGCAGTTTGTCAGGCAGGACAGACGGCTACACCTTC. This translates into CASSLSGRTDGYTF.

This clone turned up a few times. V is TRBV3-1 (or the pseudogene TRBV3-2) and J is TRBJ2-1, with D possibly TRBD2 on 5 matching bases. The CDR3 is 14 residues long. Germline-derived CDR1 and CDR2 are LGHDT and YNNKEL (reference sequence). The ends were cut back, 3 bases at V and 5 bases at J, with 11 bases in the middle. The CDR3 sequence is CASSHGGGNNEQFF. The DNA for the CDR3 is TGTGCCAGCAGCCACGGAGGAGGAAACAATGAGCAGTTCTTC.

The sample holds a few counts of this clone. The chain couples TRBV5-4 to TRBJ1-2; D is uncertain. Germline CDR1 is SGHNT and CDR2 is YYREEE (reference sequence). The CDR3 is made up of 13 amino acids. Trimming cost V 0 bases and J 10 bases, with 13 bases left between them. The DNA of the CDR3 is TGTGCCAGCAGCTTGGCAGGTGCAGTTACCTACACCTTC. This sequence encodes CASSLAGAVTYTF.

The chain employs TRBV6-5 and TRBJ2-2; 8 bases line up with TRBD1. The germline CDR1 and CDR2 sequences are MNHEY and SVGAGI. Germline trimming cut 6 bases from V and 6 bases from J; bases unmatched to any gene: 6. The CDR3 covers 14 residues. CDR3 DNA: TGTGCCAGCAGGGCGACAGGGGTTCCCGGGGAGCTGTTTTTT. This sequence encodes CASRATGVPGELFF.

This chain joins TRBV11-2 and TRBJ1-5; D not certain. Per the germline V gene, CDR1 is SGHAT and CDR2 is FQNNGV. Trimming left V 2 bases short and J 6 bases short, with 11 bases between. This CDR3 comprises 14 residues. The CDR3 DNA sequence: TGTGCCAGCAGCTTATCGCCGGTTGGTCAGCCCCAGCATTTT. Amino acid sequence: CASSLSPVGQPQHF.

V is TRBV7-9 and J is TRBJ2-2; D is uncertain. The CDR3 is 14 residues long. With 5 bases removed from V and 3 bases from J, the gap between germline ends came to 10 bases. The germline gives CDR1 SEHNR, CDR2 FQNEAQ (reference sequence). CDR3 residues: CASSHSPYTGELFF. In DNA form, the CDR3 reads TGTGCCAGCAGCCATAGCCCGTACACCGGGGAGCTGTTTTTT.

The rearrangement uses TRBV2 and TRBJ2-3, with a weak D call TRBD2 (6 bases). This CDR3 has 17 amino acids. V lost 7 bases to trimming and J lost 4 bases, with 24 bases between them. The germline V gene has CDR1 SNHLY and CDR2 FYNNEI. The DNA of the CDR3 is TGTGCCAGCAAAGAATGGAGTATGCGGGAAGGAGCAGATACGCAGTATTTT. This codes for CASKEWSMREGADTQYF.

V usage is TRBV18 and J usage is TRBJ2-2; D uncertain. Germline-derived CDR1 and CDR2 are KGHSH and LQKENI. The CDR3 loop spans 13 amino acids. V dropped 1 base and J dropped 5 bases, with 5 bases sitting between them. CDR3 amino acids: CASSPHGTGELFF. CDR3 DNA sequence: TGTGCCAGCTCACCACACGGGACCGGGGAGCTGTTTTTT.

The CDR3 region has the DNA TGTGCCTGGAGTCGGGGGTCAGATACGCAGTATTTT. This encodes CAWSRGSDTQYF. The chain joins TRBV30 to TRBJ2-3, with D possibly matching TRBD2 (6 bases). CDR3 length: 12 amino acids. CDR1 and CDR2 (germline): GTSNPN, SVGIG (reference sequence). V was pared by 2 bases and J by 4 bases, with 7 bases between. Together with reference TRBV30 and TRBJ2-3, the CDR3 gives the full variable domain: SQTIHQWPATLVQPVGSPLSLECTVEGTSNPNLYWYRQAAGRGLQLLFYSVGIGQISSEVPQNLSASRPQDRQFILSSKKLLLSDSGFYLCAWSRGSDTQYFGPGTRLTVL.

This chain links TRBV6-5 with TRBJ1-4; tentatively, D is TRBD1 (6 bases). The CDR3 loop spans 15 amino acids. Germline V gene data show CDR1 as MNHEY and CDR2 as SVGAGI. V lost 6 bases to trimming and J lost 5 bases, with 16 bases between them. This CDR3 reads CASRTRTAQNEKLFF. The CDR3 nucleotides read TGTGCCAGCAGAACTAGGACAGCTCAGAATGAAAAACTGTTTTTT.

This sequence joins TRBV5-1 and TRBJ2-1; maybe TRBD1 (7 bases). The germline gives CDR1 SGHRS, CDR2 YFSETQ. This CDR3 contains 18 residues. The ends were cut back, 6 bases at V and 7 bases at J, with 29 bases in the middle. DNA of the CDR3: TGCGCCAGCATGTGGGGCCCAGGGGGACTCCTAGACCAAAATGAGCAGTTCTTC. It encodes CASMWGPGGLLDQNEQFF.

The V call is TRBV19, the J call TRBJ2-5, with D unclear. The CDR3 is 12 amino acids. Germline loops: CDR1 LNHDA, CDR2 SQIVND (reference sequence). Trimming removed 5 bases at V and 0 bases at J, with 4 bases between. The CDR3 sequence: CASSDYQETQYF. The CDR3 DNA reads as TGTGCCAGTAGTGACTACCAAGAGACCCAGTACTTC.

The CDR3 DNA reads as TGTGCCAGCAGTTTATCAGGGGGCACTGAAGCTTTCTTT. Translation gives CASSLSGGTEAFF. The chain has TRBV12-3 or TRBV12-4 and TRBJ1-1; 7 nucleotides agree with TRBD1. The CDR3 extends over 13 amino acids. The J segment lost 4 bases and the V segment lost 2 bases, leaving 1 base of the junction unmatched.

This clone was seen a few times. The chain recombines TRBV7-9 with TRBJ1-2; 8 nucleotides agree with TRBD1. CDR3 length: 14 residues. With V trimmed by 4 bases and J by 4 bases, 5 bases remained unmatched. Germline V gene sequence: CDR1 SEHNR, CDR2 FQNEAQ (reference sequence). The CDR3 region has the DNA TGTGCCAGCAGCTCCGGACAGGGAAGCTATGGCTACACCTTC. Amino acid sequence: CASSSGQGSYGYTF.

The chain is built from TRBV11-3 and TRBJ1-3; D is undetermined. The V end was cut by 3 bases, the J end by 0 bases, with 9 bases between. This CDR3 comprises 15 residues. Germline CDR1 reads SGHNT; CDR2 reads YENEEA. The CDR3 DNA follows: TGTGCCAGCAGCTTGGGCACCATCTCTGGAAACACCATATATTTT. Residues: CASSLGTISGNTIYF.

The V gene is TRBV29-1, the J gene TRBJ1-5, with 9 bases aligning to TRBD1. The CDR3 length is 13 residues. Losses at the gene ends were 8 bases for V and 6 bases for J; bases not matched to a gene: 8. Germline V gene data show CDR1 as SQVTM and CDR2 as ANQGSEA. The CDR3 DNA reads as TGCAGCACCCGGACAGGGGAAGGTCAGCCCCAGCATTTT. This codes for CSTRTGEGQPQHF.

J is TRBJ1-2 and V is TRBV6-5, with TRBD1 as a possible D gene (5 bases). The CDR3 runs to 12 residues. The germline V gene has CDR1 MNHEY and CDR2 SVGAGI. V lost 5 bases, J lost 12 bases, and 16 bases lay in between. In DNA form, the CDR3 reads TGTGCCAGCAGTCTCGGGGGGGTTTTACACACCTTC. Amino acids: CASSLGGVLHTF.

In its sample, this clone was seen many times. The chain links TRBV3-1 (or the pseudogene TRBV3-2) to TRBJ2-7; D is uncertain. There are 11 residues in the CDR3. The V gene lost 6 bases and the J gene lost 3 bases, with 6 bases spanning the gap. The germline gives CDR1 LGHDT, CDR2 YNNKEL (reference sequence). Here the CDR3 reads CASSLNYEQYF. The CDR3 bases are TGTGCCAGCAGTCTTAACTACGAGCAGTACTTC.

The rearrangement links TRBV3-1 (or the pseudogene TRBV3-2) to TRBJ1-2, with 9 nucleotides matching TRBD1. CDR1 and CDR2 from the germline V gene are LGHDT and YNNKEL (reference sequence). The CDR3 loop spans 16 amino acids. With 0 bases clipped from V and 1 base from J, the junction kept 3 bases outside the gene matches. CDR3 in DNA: TGTGCCAGCAGCCAAGATTGGGGACAGGGTAACTATGGCTACACCTTC. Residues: CASSQDWGQGNYGYTF.

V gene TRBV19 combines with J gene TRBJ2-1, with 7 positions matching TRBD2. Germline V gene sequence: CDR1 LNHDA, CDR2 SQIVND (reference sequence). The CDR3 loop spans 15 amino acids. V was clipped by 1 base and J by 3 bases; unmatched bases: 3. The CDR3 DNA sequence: TGTGCCAGTAGTATAGCGGGAGGCGGCTACAATGAGCAGTTCTTC. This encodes CASSIAGGGYNEQFF.

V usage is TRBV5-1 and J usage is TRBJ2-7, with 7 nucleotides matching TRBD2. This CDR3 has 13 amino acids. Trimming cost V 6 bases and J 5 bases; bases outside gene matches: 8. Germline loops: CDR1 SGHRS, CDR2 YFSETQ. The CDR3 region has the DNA TGCGCCAGCAAGGGAGGGGAGGCAAACGAGCAGTACTTC. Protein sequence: CASKGGEANEQYF.

In DNA form, the CDR3 reads TGTGCCAGCAGCTTGGACAGGGCAGTCGGCTACACCTTC. Translation: CASSLDRAVGYTF. The chain couples TRBV5-4 to TRBJ1-2; D is possibly TRBD1 (6 bases). The CDR3 covers 13 residues. Germline assignment: CDR1 SGHNT and CDR2 YYREEE (reference sequence). With 0 bases removed from V and 8 bases from J, the gap between germline ends came to 11 bases.

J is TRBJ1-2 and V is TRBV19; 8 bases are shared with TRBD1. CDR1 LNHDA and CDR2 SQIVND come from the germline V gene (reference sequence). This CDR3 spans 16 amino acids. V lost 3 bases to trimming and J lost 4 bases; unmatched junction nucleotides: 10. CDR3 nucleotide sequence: TGTGCCAGTAGTATCGCCCCGGACAGGGCGGTCTATGGCTACACCTTC. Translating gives CASSIAPDRAVYGYTF.

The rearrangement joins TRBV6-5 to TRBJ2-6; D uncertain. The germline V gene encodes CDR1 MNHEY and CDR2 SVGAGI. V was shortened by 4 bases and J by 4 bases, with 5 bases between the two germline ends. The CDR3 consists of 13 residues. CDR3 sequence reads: CASSLTGANVLTF. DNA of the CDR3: TGTGCCAGCAGTTTGACAGGGGCCAACGTCCTGACTTTC.

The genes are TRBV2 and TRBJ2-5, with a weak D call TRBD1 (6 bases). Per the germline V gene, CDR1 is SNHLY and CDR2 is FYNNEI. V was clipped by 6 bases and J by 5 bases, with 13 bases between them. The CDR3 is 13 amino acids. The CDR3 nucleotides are TGTGCCAGCAGCACCCAGGGGTGGGAGACCCAGTACTTC. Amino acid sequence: CASSTQGWETQYF.

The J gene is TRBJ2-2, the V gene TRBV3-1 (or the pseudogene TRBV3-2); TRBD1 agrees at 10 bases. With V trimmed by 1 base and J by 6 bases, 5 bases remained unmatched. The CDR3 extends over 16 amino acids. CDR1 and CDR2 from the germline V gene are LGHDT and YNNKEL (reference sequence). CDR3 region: CASSQAGTGAPGELFF. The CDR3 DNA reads TGTGCCAGCAGCCAAGCCGGGACAGGGGCCCCCGGGGAGCTGTTTTTT.